This TCR beta chain stems from a study of beta chain features in type 1 diabetes. Study observations and caveats: Moderate but significant shortening of TCRB CDR3s was recorded in all four CD4+ subsets from Type 1 diabetes patients. Naive, central memory and Treg TCRB repertoires seemed to resemble each other more closely in patients than they did in healthy donors. There were fewer insertions and more deletions at the VDJ junctions of type 1 diabetes patients.

The sequenced template was cDNA made from the entire isolated RNA. Generated by immunoSEQ multiplex PCR, the TCRdb table keeps only in-frame clones and is missing some. Altogether about 150,000 clones are present, approximately 8.1% being singletons, with the ten largest covering about 0.95%. Details on this clone: Its antigen is currently unknown.

Looked up from germline, CDR1 is SNHLY and CDR2 is FYNNEI. V lost 2 bases to trimming and J lost 5 bases, with 7 bases between them. CDR3 length equals 13 residues. This TCR came from a middle-aged woman with type 1 diabetes. The sequencing sample was made of central memory CD4+ T cells from blood. The gene calls are TRBV2 and TRBJ1-5; D remains ambiguous. This CDR3 is CASSELRDQPQHF. Written as DNA, the CDR3 is TGTGCCAGCAGTGAATTGAGGGATCAGCCCCAGCATTTT.